This is a list of T cell receptor beta chains from one sample in a study of T cell changes during pregnancy in multiple sclerosis. Generated by immunoSEQ multiplex PCR, the TCRdb table keeps only in-frame clones and is missing some. The repertoire holds tens of thousands of clones, with around 92% as singletons. This specimen was peripheral blood, taken before pregnancy. These receptors came from a female donor with multiple sclerosis, enrolled in a pregnancy study. The CDR3 runs from the conserved cysteine through the conserved F or W.

>TRBV7-9|TRBJ1-5
CASSPDITNQPQHF
>TRBV5-8|TRBJ2-1
CASSLAMSGRSEQFF
>TRBV4-3|TRBJ2-3
CASSPTADNTDTQYF
>TRBV7-9|TRBJ1-4
CASSLGQVANEKLFF
>TRBV27|TRBJ1-2
CASSLSGGAGVGDGYTF
>TRBV5-1|TRBJ1-5
CASSLGNIQGRNQPQHF
>TRBV7-2|TRBJ2-7
CASSLGLVLSYEQYF
>TRBV6-5|TRBJ2-1
CASSRTSGIPNKFF
>TRBV9|TRBJ1-5
CASSVQGAGQPQHF
>TRBV19|TRBJ2-1
CASSMKNKYEQFF
>TRBV4-1|TRBJ2-1
CASSPYFDSFSYNEQFF
>TRBV5-1|TRBJ1-5
CASSPGTGRSNQPQHF
>TRBV30|TRBJ1-3
CAWSVRGTMQGNTIYF
>TRBV18|TRBJ2-1
CASSPERNNEQFF
>TRBV14|TRBJ1-1
CASALAPSSTEAFF
>TRBV6-1|TRBJ2-7
CASSEHLAGATYEQYF
>TRBV7-3|TRBJ1-1
CASSATGNTEAFF
>TRBV5-1|TRBJ2-1
CASSFTGNYEQFF
>TRBV9|TRBJ2-7
CASSVNTDYEQYF
>TRBV27|TRBJ2-3
CASSLGSEADTQYF
>TRBV5-4|TRBJ1-1
CASRSGASINTEAFF
>TRBV7-9|TRBJ2-1
CASSWSRDSYNEQFF
>TRBV5-4|TRBJ2-7
CASSLGGLAGEQYF
>TRBV15|TRBJ2-1
CATSRGEGETLFYNEQFF
>TRBV19|TRBJ1-1
CASSIPGPNTEAFF
>TRBV18|TRBJ1-2
CASSLRSRENAYGYTF
>TRBV9|TRBJ1-4
CASSVQGANEKLFF